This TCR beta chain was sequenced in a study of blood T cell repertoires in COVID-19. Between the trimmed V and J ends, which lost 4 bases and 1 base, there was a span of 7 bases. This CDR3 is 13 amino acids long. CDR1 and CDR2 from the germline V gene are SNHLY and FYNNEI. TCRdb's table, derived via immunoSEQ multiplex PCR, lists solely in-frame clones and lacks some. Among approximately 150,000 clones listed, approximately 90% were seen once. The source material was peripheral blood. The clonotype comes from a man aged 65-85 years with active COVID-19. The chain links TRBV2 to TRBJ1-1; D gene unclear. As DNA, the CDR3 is TGTGCCAGCAGTGTTTCCGGGAACACTGAAGCTTTCTTT. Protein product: CASSVSGNTEAFF.